These 4 T cell receptor beta chains came from one sample sequenced in a study of T cell responses to AZD1222 COVID-19 vaccine. The assay was immunoSEQ multiplex PCR, and TCRdb's table has in-frame clones only and misses some. The sample gives over 120,000 clones, 90% to 95% of which show up once; under 2% is in the top ten. Specimen: peripheral blood, collected on day 0 of AZD1222 vaccination. The receptors derive from an adult in good health.

The chain recombines TRBV4-2 with TRBJ1-4; 7 nucleotides agree with TRBD1. Germline V CDR1 and CDR2: LGHNA, YNFKEQ. V gave up 0 bases and J gave up 10 bases; unmatched junction bases: 8. This CDR3 comprises 15 residues. The CDR3 spells CASSQDREQGRKLFF. CDR3 nucleotide sequence: TGTGCCAGCAGCCAAGATAGGGAACAGGGGCGAAAACTGTTTTTT.

The V call is TRBV4-3, the J call TRBJ1-2, with D hard to call. V shed 0 bases and J shed 1 base, with 15 bases lying between them. Germline V gives CDR1 LGHNA, CDR2 YSLEER. The CDR3 has 17 residues. For the CDR3, the DNA is TGCGCCAGCAGCCAAGAAGTCGACGGACGGAGTAACTATGGCTACACCTTC. The encoded protein is CASSQEVDGRSNYGYTF.

This clone was found a few times. The rearrangement uses TRBV18 and TRBJ2-7; D is perhaps TRBD1 (5 bases). Germline CDR1 is KGHSH and CDR2 is LQKENI. CDR3 length equals 15 residues. The V and J ends lost 3 bases and 0 bases respectively, with 12 bases between them. CDR3 in DNA: TGTGCCAGCTCACCCGGCCAGGGTGGCTCCTACGAGCAGTACTTC. Translation gives CASSPGQGGSYEQYF.

V is TRBV19 and J is TRBJ1-1, with no clear D. The V gene's germline CDR1 is LNHDA and CDR2 SQIVND (reference sequence). V was shortened by 3 bases and J by 1 base, with 12 bases between the two germline ends. The CDR3 length is 15 residues. The CDR3 coding sequence is TGTGCCAGTAGTATCCCCTCCCGGGGGAACACTGAAGCTTTCTTT. As protein: CASSIPSRGNTEAFF. Variable domain in full (rest from reference TRBV19 and TRBJ1-1): DGGITQSPKYLFRKEGQNVTLSCEQNLNHDAMYWYRQDPGQGLRLIYYSQIVNDFQKGDIAEGYSVSREKKESFPLTVTSAQKNPTAFYLCASSIPSRGNTEAFFGQGTRLTVV.